This T cell receptor beta chain originates from a study of regulatory T cells in long-lasting Graves disease. For the study at large: Patients with new Graves' disease had used antithyroid drugs below 3 months.

Stated time point: newly diagnosed GD, antithyroid drugs for less than 3 months. There was RNA extracted from PBMCs, and the TCR library was made from it. General observations from the study: TRBV28, TRBJ1-2 and TRBJ2-5 emerged as the favored segments in persistent disease.

This clonotype occurred many times. Antigen unknown. Both iRepertoire HTBI primers and Arm-PCR of CDR3 regions were used to build the TCR beta libraries. Via MiXCR, TCRdb re-called the multiplex PCR reads, giving one row per CDR3 protein. The repertoire holds some 330,000 distinct CDR3 sequences, with about 12% as singletons. The ends were cut back, 6 bases at V and 3 bases at J, with 6 bases in the middle. Germline assignment: CDR1 SQVTM and CDR2 ANQGSEA. The length of the CDR3 is 11 residues. This sample also appeared in a second study, on T cells in Graves' hyperthyroidism and ophthalmopathy. As reported in that work: Stability of Graves' hyperthyroidism was defined as absent ophthalmopathy progression within 18 months. Diagnosing involved the use of clinical symptoms, serum thyroxine and TRAb, thyroid ultrasound and orbital computed tomography.

The chain is built from TRBV29-1 and TRBJ1-3; D is uncertain. The source was peripheral blood mononuclear cells (PBMCs), collected at new diagnosis, from a patient treated with antithyroid drugs. This receptor was obtained from a woman aged 18 to 35 with Graves disease. CDR3 nucleotide sequence: TGCAGCGTCCTCGTTGGAAACACCATATATTTT. The encoded protein is CSVLVGNTIYF.